Sequencing of this T cell receptor beta chain was carried out in a study of PD-1 blockade in classical Hodgkin lymphoma. Study findings and constraints: Unlike CD8+ TCR diversity, which did not rise significantly by C4D1, CD4+ TCR diversity did.

Time point here: cycle 4 day 1 (C4D1), after 6 weeks of nivolumab. Each patient relapsed following autologous stem cell transplantation, and prior brentuximab vedotin exposure differed. The repertoire was sequenced with immunoSEQ multiplex PCR; TCRdb's copy has only in-frame clones and lacks some. This table holds fewer than 95,000 clones, 83% found once. Notes on this clone: Its antigen is unknown.

The clonotype originates from a human donor with classical Hodgkin lymphoma. The source material was peripheral blood mononuclear cells (PBMCs), sampled before the fourth cycle of nivolumab.

The CDR3 loop is CASGLGQSNQPQHF. The CDR3 DNA reads as TGTGCTAGTGGTTTGGGGCAGAGCAATCAGCCCCAGCATTTT. The chain couples TRBV12-5 to TRBJ1-5; D gene unclear. CDR1 and CDR2 (germline): LGHNT, FRNRAP. The CDR3 runs 14 residues. Trimming removed 1 base from V and 1 base from J, with 5 bases in between.